This T cell receptor beta chain is from a study of immune evolution from preneoplasia to lung adenocarcinoma. Study results and limitations: Compared with EGFR-mutant or double wild-type lesions, KRAS-mutant nodules were more clonal. Top clone share appeared to fall from AAH through AIS, MIA, adenocarcinoma. Later-stage lesions appeared to have more T cells, more diversity, less clonality.

Sequenced by immunoSEQ multiplex PCR; TCRdb stores in-frame clones only, minus some. The table records over 30,000 clones, under 85% of them present only once. Turning to this clone: Its target is not known.

Trimming stripped 5 bases from V and 1 base from J, with 6 bases between. This CDR3 comprises 13 residues. Germline CDR1 reads SGHNT; CDR2 reads YENEEA. The material sequenced was FFPE invasive lung adenocarcinoma tissue. This rearrangement joins TRBV11-3 to TRBJ1-3; D is possibly TRBD1 (5 bases). This sequence originates from a person between 55 and 69 years old with lung adenocarcinoma. The CDR3 nucleotides read TGTGCCAGCAGCGGGGGGTCTGGAAACACCATATATTTT. Its translation is CASSGGSGNTIYF.